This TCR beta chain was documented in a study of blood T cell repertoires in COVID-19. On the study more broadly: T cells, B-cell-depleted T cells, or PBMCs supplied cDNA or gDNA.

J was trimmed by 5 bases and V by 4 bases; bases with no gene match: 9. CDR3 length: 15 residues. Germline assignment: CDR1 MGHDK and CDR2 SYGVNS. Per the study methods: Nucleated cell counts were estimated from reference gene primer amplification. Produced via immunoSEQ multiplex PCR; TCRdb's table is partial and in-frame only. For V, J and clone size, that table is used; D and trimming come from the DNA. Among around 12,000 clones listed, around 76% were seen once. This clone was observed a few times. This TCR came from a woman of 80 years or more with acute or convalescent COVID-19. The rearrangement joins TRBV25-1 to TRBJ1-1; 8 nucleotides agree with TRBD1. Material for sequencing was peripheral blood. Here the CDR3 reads CASSVKQGVWTEAFF. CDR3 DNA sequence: TGTGCCAGCAGTGTGAAACAGGGGGTATGGACTGAAGCTTTCTTT.